The entry that follows covers one T cell receptor beta chain sequence. This sample is drawn from a study of blood T cell repertoires in COVID-19. Across the whole study: PBMCs, B-cell-depleted T cells, or T cells provided the cDNA or gDNA that made up the material.

Authors' analysis steps: Nucleated cell number was recorded as an estimate derived from reference gene primer amplification. Repertoires were generated with immunoSEQ multiplex PCR, while TCRdb's copy carries only in-frame clones and drops some. The D gene and trimming were derived from the DNA, and the V and J assignments and clone size from that table. There are approximately 400,000 clones in the sample; 88% occur only once, and approximately 12% lies in the top ten. The sample was peripheral blood. The sequence was obtained from a woman in her 50s with COVID-19, enrolled during active disease.

For the CDR3, the DNA is TGTGCCAGCAGCCTAACTTGGGACAGCAACTATGGCTACACCTTC. It yields the protein CASSLTWDSNYGYTF. The chain carries TRBV2 and TRBJ1-2, with 7 bases identical to TRBD1. With 6 bases clipped from V and 2 bases from J, the junction kept 9 bases outside the gene matches. Germline V gene data show CDR1 as SNHLY and CDR2 as FYNNEI. This CDR3 spans 15 amino acids.